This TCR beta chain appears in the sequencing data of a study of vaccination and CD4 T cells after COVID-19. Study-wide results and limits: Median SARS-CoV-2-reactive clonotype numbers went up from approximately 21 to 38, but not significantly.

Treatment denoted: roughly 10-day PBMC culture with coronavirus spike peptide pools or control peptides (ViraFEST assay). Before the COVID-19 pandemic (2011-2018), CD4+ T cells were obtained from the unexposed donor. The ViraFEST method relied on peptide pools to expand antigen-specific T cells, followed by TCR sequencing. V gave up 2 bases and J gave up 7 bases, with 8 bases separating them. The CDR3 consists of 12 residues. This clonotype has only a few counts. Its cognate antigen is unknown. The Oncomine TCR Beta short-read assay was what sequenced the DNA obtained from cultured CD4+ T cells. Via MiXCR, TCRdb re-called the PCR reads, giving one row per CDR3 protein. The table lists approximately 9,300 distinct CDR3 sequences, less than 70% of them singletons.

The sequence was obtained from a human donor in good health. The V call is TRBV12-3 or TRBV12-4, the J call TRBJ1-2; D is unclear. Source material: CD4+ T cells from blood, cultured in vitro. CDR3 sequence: CASSLKGIGYTF. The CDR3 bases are TGTGCCAGCAGTTTAAAGGGAATTGGCTACACCTTC.